This TCR beta chain was recovered during a study of blood T cell repertoires in COVID-19. Using immunoSEQ multiplex PCR, the repertoire was profiled, and TCRdb retains in-frame clones only, with some absent. The sample records some 250,000 clones, roughly 90% being singletons. The ends were cut back, 2 bases at V and 7 bases at J, with 9 bases in the middle. Per germline, CDR1 SEHNR and CDR2 FQNEAQ (reference sequence). The CDR3 runs 13 residues. The chain links TRBV7-9 to TRBJ1-5; unclear D gene. This TCR was sampled from a woman aged 30 to 39 with acute COVID-19. The specimen sequenced was PBMCs or T cells enriched from blood (not recorded which). In DNA form, the CDR3 reads TGTGCCAGCAGCTTAATTGGAGAGCAGCCCCAGCATTTT. It encodes CASSLIGEQPQHF.